This TCR beta chain was recovered during a study of response to subunit inactivated influenza vaccine. In germline, CDR1 is SGHAT, CDR2 FQNNGV. The V gene lost 0 bases and the J gene lost 5 bases, with 7 bases spanning the gap. The CDR3 extends over 13 amino acids. TCRdb analysed the RT-PCR reads with MiXCR anew, one entry per CDR3 protein. The sample lists 150,000 to 200,000 distinct CDR3 sequences, about 10% occurring once. The V gene is TRBV11-2, the J gene TRBJ2-5; D is undetermined. The sequenced sample was CD8+ T cells sorted from PBMCs, obtained less than 30 months after vaccination. The TCR comes from a man between 50 and 70 years old who received an inactivated influenza vaccine. CDR3: CASSLEFGETQYF. The CDR3 DNA reads TGTGCCAGCAGCTTAGAGTTCGGGGAGACCCAGTACTTC.